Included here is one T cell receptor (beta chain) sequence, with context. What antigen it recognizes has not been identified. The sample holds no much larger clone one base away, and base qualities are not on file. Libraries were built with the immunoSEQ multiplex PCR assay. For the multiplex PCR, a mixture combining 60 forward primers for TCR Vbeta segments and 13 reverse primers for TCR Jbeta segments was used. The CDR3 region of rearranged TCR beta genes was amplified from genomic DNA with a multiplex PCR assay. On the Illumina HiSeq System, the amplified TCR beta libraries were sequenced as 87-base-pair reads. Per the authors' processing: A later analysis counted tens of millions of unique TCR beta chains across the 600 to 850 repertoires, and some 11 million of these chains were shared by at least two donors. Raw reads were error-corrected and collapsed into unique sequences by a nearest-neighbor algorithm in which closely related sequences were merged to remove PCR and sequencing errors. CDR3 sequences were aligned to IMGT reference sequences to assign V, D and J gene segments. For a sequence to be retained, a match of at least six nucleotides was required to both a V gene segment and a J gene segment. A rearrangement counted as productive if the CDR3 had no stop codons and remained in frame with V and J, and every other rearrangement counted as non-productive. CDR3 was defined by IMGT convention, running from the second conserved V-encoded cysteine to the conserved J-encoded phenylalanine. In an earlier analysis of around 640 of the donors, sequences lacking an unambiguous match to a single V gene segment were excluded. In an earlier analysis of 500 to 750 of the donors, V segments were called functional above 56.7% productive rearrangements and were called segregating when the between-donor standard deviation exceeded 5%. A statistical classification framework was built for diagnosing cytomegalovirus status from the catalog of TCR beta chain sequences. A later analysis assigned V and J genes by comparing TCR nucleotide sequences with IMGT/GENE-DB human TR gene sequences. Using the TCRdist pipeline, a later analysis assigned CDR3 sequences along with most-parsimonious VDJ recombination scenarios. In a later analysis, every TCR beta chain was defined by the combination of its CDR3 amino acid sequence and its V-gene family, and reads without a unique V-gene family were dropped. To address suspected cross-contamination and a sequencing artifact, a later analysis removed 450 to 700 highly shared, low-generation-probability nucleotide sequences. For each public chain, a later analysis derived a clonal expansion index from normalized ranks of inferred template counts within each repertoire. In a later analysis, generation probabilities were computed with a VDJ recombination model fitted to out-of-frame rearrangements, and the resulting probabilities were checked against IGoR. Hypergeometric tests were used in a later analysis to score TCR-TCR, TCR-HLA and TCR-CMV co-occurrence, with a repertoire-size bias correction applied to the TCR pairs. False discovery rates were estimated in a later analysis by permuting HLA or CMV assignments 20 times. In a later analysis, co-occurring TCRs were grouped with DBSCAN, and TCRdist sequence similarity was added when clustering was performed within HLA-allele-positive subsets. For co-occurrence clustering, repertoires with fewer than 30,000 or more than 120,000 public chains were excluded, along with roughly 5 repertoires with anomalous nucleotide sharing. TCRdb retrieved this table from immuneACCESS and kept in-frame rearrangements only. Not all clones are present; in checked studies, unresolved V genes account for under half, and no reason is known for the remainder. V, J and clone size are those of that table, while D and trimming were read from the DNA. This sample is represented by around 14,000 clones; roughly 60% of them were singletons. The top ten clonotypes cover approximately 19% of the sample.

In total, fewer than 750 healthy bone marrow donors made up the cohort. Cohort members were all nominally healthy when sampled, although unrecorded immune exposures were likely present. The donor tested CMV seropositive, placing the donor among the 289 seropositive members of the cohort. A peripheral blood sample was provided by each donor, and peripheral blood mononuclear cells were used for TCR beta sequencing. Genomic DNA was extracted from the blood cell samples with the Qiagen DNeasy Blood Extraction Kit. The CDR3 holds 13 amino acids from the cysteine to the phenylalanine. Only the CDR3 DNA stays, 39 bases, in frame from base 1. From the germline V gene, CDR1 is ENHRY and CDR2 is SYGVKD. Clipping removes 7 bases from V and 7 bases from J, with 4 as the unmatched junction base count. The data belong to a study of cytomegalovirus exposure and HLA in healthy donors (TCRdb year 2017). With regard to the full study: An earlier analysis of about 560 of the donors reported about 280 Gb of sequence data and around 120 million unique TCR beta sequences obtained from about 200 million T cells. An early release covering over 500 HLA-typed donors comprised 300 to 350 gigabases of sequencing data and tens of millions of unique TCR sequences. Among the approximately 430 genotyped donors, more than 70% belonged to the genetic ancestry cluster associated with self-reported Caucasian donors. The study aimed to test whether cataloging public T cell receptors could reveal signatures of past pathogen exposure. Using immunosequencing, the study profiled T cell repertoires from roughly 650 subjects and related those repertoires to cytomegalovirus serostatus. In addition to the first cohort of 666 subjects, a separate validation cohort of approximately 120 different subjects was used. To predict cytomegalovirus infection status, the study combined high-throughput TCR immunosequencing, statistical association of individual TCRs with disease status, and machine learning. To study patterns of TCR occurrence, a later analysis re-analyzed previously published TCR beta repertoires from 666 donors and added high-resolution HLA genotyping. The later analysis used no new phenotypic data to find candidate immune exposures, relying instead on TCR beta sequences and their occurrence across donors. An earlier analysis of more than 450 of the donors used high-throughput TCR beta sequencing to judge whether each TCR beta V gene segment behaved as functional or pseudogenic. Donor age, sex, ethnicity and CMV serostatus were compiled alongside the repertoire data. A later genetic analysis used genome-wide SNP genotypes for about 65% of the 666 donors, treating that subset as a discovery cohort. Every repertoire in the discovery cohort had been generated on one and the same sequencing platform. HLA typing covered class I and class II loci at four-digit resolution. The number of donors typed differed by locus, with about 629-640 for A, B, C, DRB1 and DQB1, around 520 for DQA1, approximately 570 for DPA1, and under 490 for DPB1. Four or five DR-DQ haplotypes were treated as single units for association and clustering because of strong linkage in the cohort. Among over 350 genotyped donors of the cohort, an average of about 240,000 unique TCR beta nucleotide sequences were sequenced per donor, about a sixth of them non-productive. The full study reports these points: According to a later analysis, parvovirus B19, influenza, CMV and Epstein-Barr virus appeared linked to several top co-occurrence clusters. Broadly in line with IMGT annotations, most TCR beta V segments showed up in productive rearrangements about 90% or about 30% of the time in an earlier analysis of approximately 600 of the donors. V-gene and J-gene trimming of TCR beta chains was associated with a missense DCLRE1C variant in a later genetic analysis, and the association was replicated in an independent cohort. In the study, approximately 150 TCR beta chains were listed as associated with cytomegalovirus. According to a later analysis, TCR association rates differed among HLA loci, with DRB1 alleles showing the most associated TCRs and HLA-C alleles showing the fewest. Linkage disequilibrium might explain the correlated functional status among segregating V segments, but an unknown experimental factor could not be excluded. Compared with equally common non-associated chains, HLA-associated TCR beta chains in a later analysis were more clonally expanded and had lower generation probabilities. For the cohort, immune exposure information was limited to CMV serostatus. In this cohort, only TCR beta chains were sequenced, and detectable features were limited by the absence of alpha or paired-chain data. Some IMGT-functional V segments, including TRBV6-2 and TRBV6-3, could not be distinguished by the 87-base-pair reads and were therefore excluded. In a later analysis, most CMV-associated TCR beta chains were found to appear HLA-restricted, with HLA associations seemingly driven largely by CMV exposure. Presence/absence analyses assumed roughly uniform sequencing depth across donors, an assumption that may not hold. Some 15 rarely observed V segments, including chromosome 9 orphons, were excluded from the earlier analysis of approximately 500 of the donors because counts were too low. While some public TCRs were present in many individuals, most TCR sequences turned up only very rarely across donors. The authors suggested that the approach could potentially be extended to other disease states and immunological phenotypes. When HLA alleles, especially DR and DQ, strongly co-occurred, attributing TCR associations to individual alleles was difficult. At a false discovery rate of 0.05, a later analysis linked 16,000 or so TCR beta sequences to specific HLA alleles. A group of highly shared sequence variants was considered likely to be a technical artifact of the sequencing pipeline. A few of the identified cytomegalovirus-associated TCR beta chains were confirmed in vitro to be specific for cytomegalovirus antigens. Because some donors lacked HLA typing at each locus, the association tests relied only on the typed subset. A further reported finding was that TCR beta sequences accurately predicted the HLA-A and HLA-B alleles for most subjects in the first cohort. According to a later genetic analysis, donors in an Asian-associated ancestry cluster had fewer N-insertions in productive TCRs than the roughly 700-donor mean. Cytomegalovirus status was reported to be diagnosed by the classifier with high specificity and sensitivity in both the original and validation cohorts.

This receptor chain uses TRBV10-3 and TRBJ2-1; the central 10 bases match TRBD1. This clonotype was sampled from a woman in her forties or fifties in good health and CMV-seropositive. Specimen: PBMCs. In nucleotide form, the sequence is TGTGCCATCACCGGGGACAGGGGAAATGAGCAGTTCTTC. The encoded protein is CAITGDRGNEQFF.